This T cell receptor (beta chain) was identified during a study of T cell responses to AZD1222 COVID-19 vaccine. Study results and caveats: At baseline, seropositivity was found in only six or seven AZD1222 recipients. All repertoire sampling was performed exclusively after the peak T cell response.

Sequencing used immunoSEQ multiplex PCR; TCRdb keeps in-frame clones, though not all of them. In total, the table holds about 140,000 clones. Remarks on this clone: The antigen is undetermined.

Sequencing used peripheral blood. This receptor was obtained from an adult in good health.

The CDR3, as DNA: TGTGCCAGCAGTGAAGCGCTTGGGGAGGCGGCCACTGAAGCTTTCTTT. This codes for CASSEALGEAATEAFF. This chain connects TRBV2 to TRBJ1-1; the D is unclear. This CDR3 spans 16 amino acids. V dropped 0 bases and J dropped 4 bases, with 15 bases sitting between them. Germline CDR1 SNHLY, CDR2 FYNNEI.